These 16 T cell receptor beta chains share one sample of origin, sequenced in a study of brain metastases from non-small cell lung cancer. Assay: immunoSEQ multiplex PCR; the TCRdb copy retains only in-frame clones and omits some. The data hold 4,600 or so clones, with about 88% observed a single time. The sample taken for sequencing was tissue from a brain metastasis. Receptor source: a donor aged 40 or older with non-small cell lung cancer.

The V and J genes are TRBV2 and TRBJ2-5; no clear D. The CDR3 is made up of 14 amino acids. The germline V gene has CDR1 SNHLY and CDR2 FYNNEI. V was trimmed by 4 bases and J by 5 bases, leaving 14 bases between them. In nucleotides, the CDR3 is TGTGCCAGCAGTGTTCGGACCCCGCTGGAGACCCAGTACTTC. Translated: CASSVRTPLETQYF.

The chain joins TRBV7-3 to TRBJ2-1; D gene uncertain. This CDR3 contains 16 residues. V lost 1 base and J 3 bases, leaving 13 bases between the germline ends. CDR1 is SGHTA and CDR2 is FQGTGA in the germline V gene. In DNA, the CDR3 is TGTGCCAGCAGCTTAATTTGGACCCCTCTCTACAATGAGCAGTTCTTC. Protein product: CASSLIWTPLYNEQFF.

For the CDR3, the DNA is TGTGCCACCGAAAGAGGACAGGGGGCGACAGATACGCAGTATTTT. Translating gives CATERGQGATDTQYF. This sequence joins TRBV24-1 and TRBJ2-3; 11 bases line up with TRBD1. Trimming took 9 bases from V and 3 from J; bases not matched to a gene: 7. CDR1 and CDR2 (germline): KGHDR, SFDVKD. This CDR3 spans 15 amino acids.

This clone was observed a single time. This chain joins TRBV27 and TRBJ2-5, with 7 bases lining up with TRBD1. This CDR3 has 12 residues. Per the germline V gene, CDR1 is MNHEY and CDR2 is SMNVEV (reference sequence). V lost 6 bases to trimming and J lost 5 bases; unmatched junction nucleotides: 3. Written as DNA, the CDR3 is TGTGCCAGCAGAGACAGGGCTGAGACCCAGTACTTC. Residues: CASRDRAETQYF.

This clone occurred once. V gene TRBV3-1 (or the pseudogene TRBV3-2) combines with J gene TRBJ1-1; possibly TRBD1 for D (5 bases). Germline CDR1 is LGHDT and CDR2 is YNNKEL (reference sequence). This CDR3 has 15 amino acids. V lost 4 bases, J lost 2 bases, and 14 bases lay in between. CDR3 loop: CASSLLDSPNTEAFF. In DNA, the CDR3 is TGTGCCAGCAGCCTACTAGACAGCCCAAACACTGAAGCTTTCTTT.

The CDR3 bases are TGTGCCAGCTCACCACAGGGAACCTCCTACGAGCAGTACTTC. It is translated as CASSPQGTSYEQYF. The gene calls are TRBV18 and TRBJ2-7; no clear D. This CDR3 has 14 amino acids. V was clipped by 1 base and J by 0 bases, with 7 bases between them. Germline-derived CDR1 and CDR2 are KGHSH and LQKENI.

With respect to this clone: Other DNA sequences of this sample code for an identical CDR3. The chain recombines TRBV10-3 with TRBJ2-1; D might be TRBD2 (5 bases). The CDR3 is 13 amino acids. The germline V gene encodes CDR1 ENHRY and CDR2 SYGVKD. Trimming stripped 6 bases from V and 8 bases from J, with 14 bases between. This chain's CDR3 is CAIRPWENHEQFF. The CDR3 DNA reads as TGTGCCATCAGACCATGGGAGAATCATGAGCAGTTCTTC.

This rearrangement joins TRBV9 to TRBJ2-2, with 7 bases matching TRBD2. V was pared by 0 bases and J by 3 bases, with 5 bases of the junction left unmatched. There are 16 residues in the CDR3. Germline V gene data show CDR1 as SGDLS and CDR2 as YYNGEE. As DNA, the CDR3 is TGTGCCAGCAGCGTAGCGCCTAGCGGCCACACCGGGGAGCTGTTTTTT. It codes for CASSVAPSGHTGELFF.

This clone has more than one count but fewer than ten. The V gene is TRBV7-3, the J gene TRBJ2-1; TRBD2 might be the D (6 bases). This CDR3 comprises 13 residues. In germline, CDR1 is SGHTA, CDR2 FQGTGA. Trimming took off 1 base at V and 7 bases at J, with 8 bases between the two ends. CDR3 residues: CASSLSGENEQFF. CDR3 DNA: TGTGCCAGCAGCTTAAGCGGGGAGAATGAGCAGTTCTTC. Combining the CDR3 with reference TRBV7-3 and TRBJ2-1 gives the whole variable domain GAGVSQTPSNKVTEKGKYVELRCDPISGHTALYWYRQSLGQGPEFLIYFQGTGAADDSGLPNDRFFAVRPEGSVSTLKIQRTERGDSAVYLCASSLSGENEQFFGPGTRLTVL.

This rearrangement joins TRBV5-1 to TRBJ2-1, with a possible D match to TRBD2 (6 bases). The V and J ends lost 2 bases and 5 bases respectively, with 14 bases between them. The CDR3 has 15 residues. The germline V gene encodes CDR1 SGHRS and CDR2 YFSETQ. CDR3 protein: CASSLLGGVNNEQFF. For the CDR3, the DNA is TGCGCCAGCAGCTTACTAGGAGGGGTTAACAATGAGCAGTTCTTC.

This clone has a single count. The chain couples TRBV7-8 to TRBJ1-2; D unclear. V lost 5 bases and J 2 bases, leaving 12 bases between the germline ends. The CDR3 contains 14 residues. Germline values: CDR1 SGHVS, CDR2 FQNEAQ. The CDR3 here is CASSRSGSNYGYTF. The CDR3 DNA is TGTGCCAGCAGCCGCTCGGGTTCCAACTATGGCTACACCTTC.

This clone has a handful of counts. This chain joins TRBV7-9 and TRBJ1-1; the match to TRBD1 covers 8 bases. The CDR3 sequence is 15 residues long. Germline V lookup: CDR1 SEHNR, CDR2 FQNEAQ (reference sequence). J lost 4 bases, V lost 5 bases, and 9 bases had no gene match. CDR3 sequence reads: CASSPWGTGGTEAFF. The CDR3 DNA sequence: TGTGCCAGCAGCCCATGGGGGACAGGAGGCACTGAAGCTTTCTTT.

The genes are TRBV7-2 and TRBJ2-7; 11 bases match TRBD2. The CDR3 runs 18 residues. The J segment lost 1 base and the V segment lost 5 bases, leaving 13 bases of the junction unmatched. Germline V lookup: CDR1 SGHTA, CDR2 FQGNSA. Written as DNA, the CDR3 is TGTGCCAGCAGCCTCGTAGGGACTAGCGGCCCTTTTTCCTACGAGCAGTACTTC. Its protein product is CASSLVGTSGPFSYEQYF.

This chain joins TRBV7-2 and TRBJ2-7; D is undetermined. V was pared by 4 bases and J by 2 bases, with 9 bases between. Germline V gene data show CDR1 as SGHTA and CDR2 as FQGNSA. CDR3 length: 13 amino acids. The CDR3 protein is CASSSFPPYEQYF. CDR3 in DNA: TGTGCCAGCAGCTCCTTCCCGCCCTACGAGCAGTACTTC.

This clone was seen only once. This chain links TRBV5-1 with TRBJ2-3; D perhaps matches TRBD1 (6 bases). Germline V CDR1 and CDR2: SGHRS, YFSETQ. The V gene lost 0 bases and the J gene lost 5 bases, with 10 bases spanning the gap. The CDR3 loop spans 14 amino acids. CDR3 sequence reads: CASSLDRVGDTQYF. The CDR3 coding sequence is TGCGCCAGCAGCTTGGACAGGGTGGGAGATACGCAGTATTTT.

A single count supports this clone. The CDR3: CASSQSGGSETQYF. In DNA form, the CDR3 reads TGTGCCAGCAGCCAAAGTGGGGGGTCAGAGACCCAGTACTTC. The chain has TRBV3-1 (or the pseudogene TRBV3-2) and TRBJ2-5, with D tentatively TRBD2 (6 bases). The V gene lost 2 bases and the J gene lost 4 bases, with 11 bases spanning the gap. Per the germline V gene, CDR1 is LGHDT and CDR2 is YNNKEL (reference sequence). The CDR3 totals 14 residues.